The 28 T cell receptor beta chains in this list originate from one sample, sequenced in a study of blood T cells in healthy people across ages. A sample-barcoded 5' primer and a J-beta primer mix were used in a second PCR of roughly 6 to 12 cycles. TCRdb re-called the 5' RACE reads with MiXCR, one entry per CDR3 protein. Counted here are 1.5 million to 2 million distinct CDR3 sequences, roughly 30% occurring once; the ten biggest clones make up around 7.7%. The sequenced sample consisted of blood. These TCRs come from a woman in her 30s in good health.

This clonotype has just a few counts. CDR3 sequence: CSASQGDDEQFF. For the CDR3, the DNA is TGCAGCGCCAGCCAGGGGGACGATGAGCAGTTCTTC. The chain joins TRBV20-1 to TRBJ2-1; TRBD1 agrees at 7 bases. The CDR3 is 12 amino acids. Germline CDR1 is DFQATT and CDR2 is SNEGSKA (reference sequence).

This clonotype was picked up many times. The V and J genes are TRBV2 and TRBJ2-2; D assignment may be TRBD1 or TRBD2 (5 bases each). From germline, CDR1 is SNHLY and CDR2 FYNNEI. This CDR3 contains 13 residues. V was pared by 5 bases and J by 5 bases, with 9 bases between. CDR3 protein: CASSWDPTGELFF. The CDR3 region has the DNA TGTGCCAGCAGTTGGGACCCTACCGGGGAGCTGTTTTTT.

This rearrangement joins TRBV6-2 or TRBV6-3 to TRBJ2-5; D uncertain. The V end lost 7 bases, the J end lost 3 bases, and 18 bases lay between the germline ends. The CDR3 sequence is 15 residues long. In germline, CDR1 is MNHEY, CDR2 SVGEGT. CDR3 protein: CASKPVLGPKETQYF. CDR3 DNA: TGTGCCAGCAAGCCCGTACTCGGACCCAAAGAGACCCAGTACTTC.

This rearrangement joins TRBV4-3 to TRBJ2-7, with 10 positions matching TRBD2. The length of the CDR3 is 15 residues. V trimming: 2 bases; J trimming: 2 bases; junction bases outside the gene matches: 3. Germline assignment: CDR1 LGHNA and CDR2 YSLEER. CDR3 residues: CASSQLAGVPYEQYF. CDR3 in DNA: TGCGCCAGCAGCCAACTAGCGGGAGTGCCCTACGAGCAGTACTTC.

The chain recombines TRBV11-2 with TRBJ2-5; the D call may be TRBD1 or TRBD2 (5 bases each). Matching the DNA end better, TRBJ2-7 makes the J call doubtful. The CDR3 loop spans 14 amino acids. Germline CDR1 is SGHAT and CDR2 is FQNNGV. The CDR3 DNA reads TGTGCCAGCGGCCTAACAGCAGGGACGCGCGAGCAGTACTTC. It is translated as CASGLTAGTREQYF.

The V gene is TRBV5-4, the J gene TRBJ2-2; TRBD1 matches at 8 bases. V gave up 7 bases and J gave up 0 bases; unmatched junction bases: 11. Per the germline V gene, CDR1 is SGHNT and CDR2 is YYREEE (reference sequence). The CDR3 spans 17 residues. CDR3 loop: CASAQDRTGPNTGELFF. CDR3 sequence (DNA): TGTGCCAGCGCTCAGGATCGGACAGGGCCGAACACCGGGGAGCTGTTTTTT.

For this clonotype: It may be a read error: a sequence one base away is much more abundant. CDR3 loop: CASSQGTSGGREQYF. The DNA for the CDR3 is TGTGCCAGCAGCCAAGGGACTAGCGGGGGTCGGGAGCAGTACTTC. This chain uses TRBV3-1 with TRBJ2-7, with 13 bases identical to TRBD2. The CDR3 is 15 amino acids. Trimming took 1 base from V and 7 from J; bases not matched to a gene: 4. Germline values: CDR1 LGHDT, CDR2 YNNKEL (reference sequence).

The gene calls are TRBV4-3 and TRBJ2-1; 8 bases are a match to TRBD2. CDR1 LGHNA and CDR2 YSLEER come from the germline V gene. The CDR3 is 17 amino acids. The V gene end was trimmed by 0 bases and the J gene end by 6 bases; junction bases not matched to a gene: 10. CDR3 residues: CASSQEPRTSISNEQFF. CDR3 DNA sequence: TGCGCCAGCAGCCAAGAGCCCAGGACTAGCATCTCCAATGAGCAGTTCTTC.

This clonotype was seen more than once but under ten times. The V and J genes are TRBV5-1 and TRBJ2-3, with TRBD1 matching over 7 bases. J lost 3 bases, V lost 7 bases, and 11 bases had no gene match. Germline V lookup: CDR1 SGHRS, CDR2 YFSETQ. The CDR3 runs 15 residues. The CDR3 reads CASGRQGLETDTQYF. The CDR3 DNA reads TGCGCCAGCGGACGACAGGGCTTGGAGACAGATACGCAGTATTTT.

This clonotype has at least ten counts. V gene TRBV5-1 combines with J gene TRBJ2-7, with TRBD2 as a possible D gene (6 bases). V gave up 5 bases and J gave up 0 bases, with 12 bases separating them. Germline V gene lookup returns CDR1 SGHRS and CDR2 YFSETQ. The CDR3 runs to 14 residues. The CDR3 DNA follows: TGCGCCAGCAGTCAGGAGGGGTCCTCCTACGAGCAGTACTTC. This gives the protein CASSQEGSSYEQYF. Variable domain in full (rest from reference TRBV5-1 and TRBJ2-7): KAGVTQTPRYLIKTRGQQVTLSCSPISGHRSVSWYQQTPGQGLQFLFEYFSETQRNKGNFPGRFSGRQFSNSRSEMNVSTLELGDSALYLCASSQEGSSYEQYFGPGTRLTVT.

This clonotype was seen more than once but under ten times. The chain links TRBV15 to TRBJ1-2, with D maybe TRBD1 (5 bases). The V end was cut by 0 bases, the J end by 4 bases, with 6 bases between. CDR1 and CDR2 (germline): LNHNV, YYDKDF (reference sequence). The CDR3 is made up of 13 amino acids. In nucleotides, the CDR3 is TGTGCCACCAGCAGAGACGACAGCTATGGCTACACCTTC. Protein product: CATSRDDSYGYTF.

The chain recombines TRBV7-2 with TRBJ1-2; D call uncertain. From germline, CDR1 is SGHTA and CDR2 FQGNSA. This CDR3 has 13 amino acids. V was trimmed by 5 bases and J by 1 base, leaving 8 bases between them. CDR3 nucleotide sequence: TGTGCCAGCAGCACCACTTTTAACTATGGCTACACCTTC. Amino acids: CASSTTFNYGYTF. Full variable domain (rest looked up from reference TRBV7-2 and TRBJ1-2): GAGVSQSPSNKVTEKGKDVELRCDPISGHTALYWYRQSLGQGLEFLIYFQGNSAPDKSGLPSDRFSAERTGGSVSTLTIQRTQQEDSAVYLCASSTTFNYGYTFGSGTRLTVV.

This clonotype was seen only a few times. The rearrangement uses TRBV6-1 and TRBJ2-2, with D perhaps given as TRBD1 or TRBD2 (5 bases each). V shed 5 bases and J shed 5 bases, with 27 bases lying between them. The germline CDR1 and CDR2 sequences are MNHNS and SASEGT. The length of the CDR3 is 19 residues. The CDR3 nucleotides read TGTGCCAGCAGTCTAAGGCCGGGACGGACTCTGAGTGAGACCGGGGAGCTGTTTTTT. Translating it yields CASSLRPGRTLSETGELFF.

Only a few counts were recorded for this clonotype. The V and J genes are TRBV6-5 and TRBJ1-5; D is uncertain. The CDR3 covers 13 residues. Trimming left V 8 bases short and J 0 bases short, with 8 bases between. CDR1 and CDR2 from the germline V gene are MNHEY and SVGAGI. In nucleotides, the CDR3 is TGTGCCAGCGGTCAAAATAGCAATCAGCCCCAGCATTTT. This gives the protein CASGQNSNQPQHF.

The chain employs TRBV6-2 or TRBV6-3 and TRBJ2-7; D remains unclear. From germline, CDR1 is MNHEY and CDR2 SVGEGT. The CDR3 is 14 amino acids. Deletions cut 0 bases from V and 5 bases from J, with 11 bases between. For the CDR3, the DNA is TGTGCCAGCAGTTACTCGATCCACCAGCACGAGCAGTACTTC. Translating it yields CASSYSIHQHEQYF.

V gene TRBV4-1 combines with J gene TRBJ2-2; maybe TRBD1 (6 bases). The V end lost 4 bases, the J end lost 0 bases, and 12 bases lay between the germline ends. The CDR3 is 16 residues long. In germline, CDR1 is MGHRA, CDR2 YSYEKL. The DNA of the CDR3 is TGCGCCAGCAGCCTAACAGGGACCGCGAACACCGGGGAGCTGTTTTTT. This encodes CASSLTGTANTGELFF.

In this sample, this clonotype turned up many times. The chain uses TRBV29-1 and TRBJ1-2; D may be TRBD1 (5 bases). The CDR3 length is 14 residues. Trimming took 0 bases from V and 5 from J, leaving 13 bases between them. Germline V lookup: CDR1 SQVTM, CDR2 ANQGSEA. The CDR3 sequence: CSVEDKGSGYGYTF. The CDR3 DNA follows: TGCAGCGTTGAAGATAAAGGGTCAGGGTATGGCTACACCTTC.

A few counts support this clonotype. The CDR3 region has the DNA TGCAGTGCTAGAGATTGGGACCCCGGGGAAGAGACCCAGTACTTC. This gives the protein CSARDWDPGEETQYF. The rearrangement uses TRBV20-1 and TRBJ2-5, with D possibly called TRBD1 or TRBD2 (5 bases each). The length of the CDR3 is 15 residues. Germline lookup yields CDR1 DFQATT and CDR2 SNEGSKA (reference sequence). The V end lost 0 bases, the J end lost 3 bases, and 14 bases lay between the germline ends.

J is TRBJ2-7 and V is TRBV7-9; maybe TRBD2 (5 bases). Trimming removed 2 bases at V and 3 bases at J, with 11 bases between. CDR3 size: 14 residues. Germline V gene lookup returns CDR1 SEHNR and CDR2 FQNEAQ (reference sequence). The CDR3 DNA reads TGTGCCAGCAGCTTACGGGGTCAGAACTACGAGCAGTACTTC. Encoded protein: CASSLRGQNYEQYF.

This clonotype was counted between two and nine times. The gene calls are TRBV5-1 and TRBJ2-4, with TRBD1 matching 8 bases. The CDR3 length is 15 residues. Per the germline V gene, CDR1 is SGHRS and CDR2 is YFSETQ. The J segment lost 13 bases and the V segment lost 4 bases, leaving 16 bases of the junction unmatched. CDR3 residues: CASSLGAGGLYVQYF. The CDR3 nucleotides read TGCGCCAGCAGCCTTGGGGCAGGGGGCCTCTACGTGCAGTACTTC.

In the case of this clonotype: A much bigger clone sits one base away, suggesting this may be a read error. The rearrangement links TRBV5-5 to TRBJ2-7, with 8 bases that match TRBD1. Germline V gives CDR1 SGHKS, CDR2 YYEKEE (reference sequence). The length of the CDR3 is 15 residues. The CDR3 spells CASSLGTGPTYEQDF. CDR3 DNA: TGTGCCAGCAGCTTGGGGACAGGGCCGACCTACGAGCAGGACTTC.

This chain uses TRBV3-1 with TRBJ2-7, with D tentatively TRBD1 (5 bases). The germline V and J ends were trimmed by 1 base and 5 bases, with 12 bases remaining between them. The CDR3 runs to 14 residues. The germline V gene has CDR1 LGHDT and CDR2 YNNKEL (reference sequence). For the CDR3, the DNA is TGTGCCAGCAGCCAAGCAGCCAGGGCCCACGAGCAGTACTTC. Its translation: CASSQAARAHEQYF.

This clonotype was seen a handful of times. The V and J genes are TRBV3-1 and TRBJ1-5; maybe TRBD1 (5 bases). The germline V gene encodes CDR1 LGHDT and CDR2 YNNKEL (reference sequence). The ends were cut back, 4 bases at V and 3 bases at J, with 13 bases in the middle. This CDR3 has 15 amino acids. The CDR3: CASSLDSSPNQPQHF. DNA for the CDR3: TGTGCCAGCAGCCTAGACAGTTCCCCCAATCAGCCCCAGCATTTT.

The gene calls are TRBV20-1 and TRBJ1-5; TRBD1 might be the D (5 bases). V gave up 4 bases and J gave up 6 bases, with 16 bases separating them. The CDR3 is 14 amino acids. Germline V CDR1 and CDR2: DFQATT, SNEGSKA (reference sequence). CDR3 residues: CSAKDTREGQPQHF. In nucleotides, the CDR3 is TGCAGTGCTAAGGACACTAGGGAGGGTCAGCCCCAGCATTTT.

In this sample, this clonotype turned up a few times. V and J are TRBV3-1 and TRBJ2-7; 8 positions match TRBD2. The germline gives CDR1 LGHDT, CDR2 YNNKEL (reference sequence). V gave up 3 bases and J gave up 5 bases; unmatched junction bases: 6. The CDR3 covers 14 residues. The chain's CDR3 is CASSHKETSDEQYF. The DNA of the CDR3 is TGTGCCAGCAGCCATAAGGAGACTAGCGACGAGCAGTACTTC.

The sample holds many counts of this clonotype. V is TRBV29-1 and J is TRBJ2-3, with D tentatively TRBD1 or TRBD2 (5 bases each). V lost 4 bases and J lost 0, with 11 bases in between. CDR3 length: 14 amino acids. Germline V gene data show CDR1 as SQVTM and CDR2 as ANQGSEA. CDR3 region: CSVGQGESTDTQYF. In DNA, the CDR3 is TGCAGCGTTGGGCAGGGAGAGAGCACAGATACGCAGTATTTT.

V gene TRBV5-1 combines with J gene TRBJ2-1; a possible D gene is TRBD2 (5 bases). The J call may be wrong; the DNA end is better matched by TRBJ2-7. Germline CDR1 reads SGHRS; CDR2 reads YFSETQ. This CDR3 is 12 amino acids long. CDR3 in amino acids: CASSLSEEEQYF. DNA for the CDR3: TGCGCCAGCAGCTTGTCGGAGGAGGAGCAGTACTTC.

The CDR3 DNA is TGTGCCAGCAGCCCTCTCGCGACAAGAGCCAAAAACATTCAGTACTTC. Its protein is CASSPLATRAKNIQYF. V usage is TRBV11-2 and J usage is TRBJ2-4; D is undetermined. The CDR3 covers 16 residues. Trimming removed 5 bases at V and 0 bases at J, with 14 bases between. In germline, CDR1 is SGHAT, CDR2 FQNNGV.